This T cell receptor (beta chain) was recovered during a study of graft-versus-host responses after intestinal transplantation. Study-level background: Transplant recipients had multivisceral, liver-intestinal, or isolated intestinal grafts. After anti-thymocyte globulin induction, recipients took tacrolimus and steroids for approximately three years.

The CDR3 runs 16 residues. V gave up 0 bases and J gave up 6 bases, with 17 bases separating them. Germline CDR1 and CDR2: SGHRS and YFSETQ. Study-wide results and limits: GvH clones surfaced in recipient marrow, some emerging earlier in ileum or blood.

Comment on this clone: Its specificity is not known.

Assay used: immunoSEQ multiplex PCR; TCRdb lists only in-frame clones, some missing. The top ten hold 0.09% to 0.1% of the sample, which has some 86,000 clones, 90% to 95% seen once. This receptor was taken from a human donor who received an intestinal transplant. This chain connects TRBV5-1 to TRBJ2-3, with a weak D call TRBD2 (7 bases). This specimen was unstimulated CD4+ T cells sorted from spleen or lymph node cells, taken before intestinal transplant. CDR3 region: CASSLEGGAVVDTQYF. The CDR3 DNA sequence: TGCGCCAGCAGCTTGGAAGGGGGGGCCGTGGTGGATACGCAGTATTTT.